These T cell receptor beta chains were read from a single sample in a study of blood T cell repertoires in COVID-19. The method was immunoSEQ multiplex PCR; TCRdb's version includes in-frame clones alone and lacks a portion of them. The data hold some 260,000 clones, with around 82% observed a single time. Sequenced sample: peripheral blood. All receptors come from a woman between 18 and 30 years old with acute or convalescent COVID-19. The CDR3 runs from the conserved cysteine through the conserved F or W. The D gene is left open where the match is weak. Not every row has a clone size; where given, it reads once, few, many or a size class.

CDR3nt: TGTGCCAGCACGAAGGACAGCTACAATGAGCAGTTCTTC; CDR3aa: CASTKDSYNEQFF; abundance: -; v_gene: TRBV2; d_gene: -; len: 13; j_gene: TRBJ2-1
CDR3nt: TGTGCCAGCAGCTTTGCCGGGACTAGCGGGAGCTACGAGCAGTACTTC; CDR3aa: CASSFAGTSGSYEQYF; abundance: -; v_gene: TRBV12-1; d_gene: -; len: 16; j_gene: TRBJ2-7
CDR3nt: TGTGCCAGCAGCTTGCAGGGGAGTAAGGAAAACACCATATATTTT; CDR3aa: CASSLQGSKENTIYF; abundance: -; v_gene: TRBV5-5; d_gene: -; len: 15; j_gene: TRBJ1-3
CDR3nt: TGCGCCAGCAGCTTGGCGGGGGGCCTTAGTAATTCACCCCTCCACTTT; CDR3aa: CASSLAGGLSNSPLHF; abundance: few; v_gene: TRBV5-1; d_gene: -; len: 16; j_gene: TRBJ1-6
CDR3nt: TGTGCCAGCAGCAAAGGGGTTAGCGGAGGGGAGACCCAGTACTTC; CDR3aa: CASSKGVSGGETQYF; abundance: -; v_gene: TRBV21-1; d_gene: -; len: 15; j_gene: TRBJ2-5
CDR3nt: TGTGCCAGTAGGTGGTCTAGCGGCACAGATACGCAGTATTTT; CDR3aa: CASRWSSGTDTQYF; abundance: -; v_gene: TRBV19; d_gene: -; len: 14; j_gene: TRBJ2-3
CDR3nt: TGCGCCAGCAGCCTACGGGAGGGAACTAGCACAGATACGCAGTATTTT; CDR3aa: CASSLREGTSTDTQYF; abundance: -; v_gene: TRBV4-3; d_gene: TRBD2; len: 16; j_gene: TRBJ2-3
CDR3nt: TGTGCCAGCAGCGCGGGAGGGGGAGGATTTGCTGGAAACACCATATATTTT; CDR3aa: CASSAGGGGFAGNTIYF; abundance: once; v_gene: TRBV9; d_gene: -; len: 17; j_gene: TRBJ1-3
CDR3nt: TGTGCCACCTCCGGGACAGGCACCTACGAGCAGTACTTC; CDR3aa: CATSGTGTYEQYF; abundance: -; v_gene: TRBV10-3; d_gene: TRBD1; len: 13; j_gene: TRBJ2-7
CDR3nt: TGTGCCTGGAGTGACAGGGTCTACGAGCAGTACTTC; CDR3aa: CAWSDRVYEQYF; abundance: -; v_gene: TRBV30; d_gene: -; len: 12; j_gene: TRBJ2-7
CDR3nt: TGTGCCAGCAGCCCCCAGGTTGGAGGGTATGAGCAGTTCTTC; CDR3aa: CASSPQVGGYEQFF; abundance: -; v_gene: TRBV6-2/TRBV6-3; d_gene: -; len: 14; j_gene: TRBJ2-1
CDR3nt: TGTGCCAGCAGTTCCAGCGGCGGCTATGGCTACACCTTC; CDR3aa: CASSSSGGYGYTF; abundance: -; v_gene: TRBV27; d_gene: -; len: 13; j_gene: TRBJ1-2
CDR3nt: TGCGCCAGCAGCCACCCCGGGAAGGGCTACACCTTC; CDR3aa: CASSHPGKGYTF; abundance: few; v_gene: TRBV4-3; d_gene: -; len: 12; j_gene: TRBJ1-2
CDR3nt: TGTGCCAGCAGTGGCCCAGGGTCGAACTATGGCTACACCTTC; CDR3aa: CASSGPGSNYGYTF; abundance: -; v_gene: TRBV25-1; d_gene: -; len: 14; j_gene: TRBJ1-2
CDR3nt: TGTGCCAGTAGCAGGGCCCGGGGGGCCCAGTACTTC; CDR3aa: CASSRARGAQYF; abundance: -; v_gene: TRBV7-2; d_gene: TRBD2; len: 12; j_gene: TRBJ2-5
CDR3nt: TGTGCCAGCAGCCAAGATCTCTCTAGCGGGAAAGATACGCAGTATTTT; CDR3aa: CASSQDLSSGKDTQYF; abundance: -; v_gene: TRBV3-1/TRBV3-2; d_gene: TRBD2; len: 16; j_gene: TRBJ2-3
CDR3nt: TGTGCCAGCAGCAGAACAGGGGTAAGTCGGCCCCAGCATTTT; CDR3aa: CASSRTGVSRPQHF; abundance: -; v_gene: TRBV6-5; d_gene: TRBD1; len: 14; j_gene: TRBJ1-5